This TCR beta chain comes out of a study of identical twins. This CDR3 has 16 amino acids. Germline CDR1 and CDR2: MNHEY and SMNVEV (reference sequence). The V segment lost 3 bases and the J segment 0 bases; nucleotides outside the gene matches: 3. Template switching, a step in the protocol, added a universal primer site, and cDNA carried unique molecular identifiers. TCRdb ran MiXCR on the 5' RACE reads and lists one entry per CDR3 protein. The data show hundreds of thousands of distinct CDR3 sequences, over 8.5% seen once. These sequences were also reported in another study, on yellow fever vaccine responses in identical twins.

The receptor's source is a woman aged 18-29 years in good health. The J gene is TRBJ2-3, the V gene TRBV27; 10 bases map to TRBD2. The specimen sequenced was PBMCs. In nucleotides, the CDR3 is TGTGCCAGCAGTTTCCTGACTAGCGGGAGCACAGATACGCAGTATTTT. Its translation: CASSFLTSGSTDTQYF.